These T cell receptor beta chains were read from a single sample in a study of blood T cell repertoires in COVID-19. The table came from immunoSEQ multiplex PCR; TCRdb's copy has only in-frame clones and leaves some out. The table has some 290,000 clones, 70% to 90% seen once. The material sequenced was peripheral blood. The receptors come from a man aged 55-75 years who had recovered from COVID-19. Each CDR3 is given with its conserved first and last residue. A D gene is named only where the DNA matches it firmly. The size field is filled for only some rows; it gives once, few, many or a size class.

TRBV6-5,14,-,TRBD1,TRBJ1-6,CASKLTGGNSPLHF,TGTGCCAGCAAACTGACAGGGGGAAATTCACCCCTCCACTTT
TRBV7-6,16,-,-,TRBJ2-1,CASSLTARGAGNEQFF,TGTGCCAGCAGCCTAACCGCCAGGGGTGCCGGCAATGAGCAGTTCTTC
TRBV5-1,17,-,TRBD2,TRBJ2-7,CASSPAGGGLSSYEQYF,TGCGCCAGCAGCCCCGCTGGGGGGGGGTTAAGCTCCTACGAGCAGTACTTC
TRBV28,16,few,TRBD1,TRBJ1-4,CASRLGQQATNEKLFF,TGTGCCAGCAGACTGGGACAGCAGGCAACTAATGAAAAACTGTTTTTT
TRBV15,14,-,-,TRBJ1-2,CATSRPSGNYGYTF,TGTGCCACCAGCAGACCCTCAGGGAACTATGGCTACACCTTC
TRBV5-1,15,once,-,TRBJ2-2,CASSLVAPNTGELFF,TGCGCCAGCAGCTTGGTGGCTCCGAACACCGGGGAGCTGTTTTTT
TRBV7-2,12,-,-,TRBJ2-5,CAISRRGETQYF,TGTGCCATCTCGCGTAGAGGAGAGACCCAGTACTTC
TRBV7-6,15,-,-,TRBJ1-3,CASSPGLHSGNTIYF,TGTGCCAGCAGCCCTGGACTGCACTCTGGAAACACCATATATTTT
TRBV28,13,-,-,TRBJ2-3,CASIETSTDTQYF,TGTGCCAGCATCGAGACTAGCACAGATACGCAGTATTTT
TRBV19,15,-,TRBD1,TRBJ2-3,CASKIGQGSTDTQYF,TGTGCCAGTAAAATAGGACAGGGAAGCACAGATACGCAGTATTTT
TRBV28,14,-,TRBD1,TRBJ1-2,CASSFNDRVGGYTF,TGTGCCAGCAGTTTCAACGACAGGGTGGGTGGCTACACCTTC
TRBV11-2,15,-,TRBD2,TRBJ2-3,CASSLLAGGGDTQYF,TGTGCCAGCAGCTTACTAGCGGGGGGTGGGGATACGCAGTATTTT
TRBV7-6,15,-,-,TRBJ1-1,CASSRTAQGNTEAFF,TGTGCCAGCAGCCGGACAGCCCAGGGGAACACTGAAGCTTTCTTT
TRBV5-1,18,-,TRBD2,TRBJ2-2,CASSSGLAGLPNTGELFF,TGCGCCAGCAGCTCGGGACTAGCGGGGCTTCCGAACACCGGGGAGCTGTTTTTT
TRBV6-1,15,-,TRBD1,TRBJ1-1,CASSDVNRGGGEAFF,TGTGCCAGCAGTGATGTTAACAGGGGTGGGGGTGAAGCTTTCTTT
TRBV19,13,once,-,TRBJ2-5,CASQAGYWETQYF,TGTGCCAGTCAAGCCGGGTATTGGGAGACCCAGTACTTC
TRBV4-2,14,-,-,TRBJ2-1,CASSQPGLVNEQFF,TGTGCCAGCAGCCAGCCAGGGTTGGTTAATGAGCAGTTCTTC
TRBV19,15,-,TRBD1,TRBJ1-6,CASQTGGGGGSPLHF,TGTGCCAGCCAGACAGGGGGCGGGGGGGGCTCACCCCTCCACTTT
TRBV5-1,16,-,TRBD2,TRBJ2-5,CASSLVAGGPQETQYF,TGCGCCAGCAGCTTGGTAGCGGGGGGGCCTCAGGAGACCCAGTACTTC
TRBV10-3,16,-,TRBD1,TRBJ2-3,CAITEGRDRGTDTQYF,TGTGCCATCACCGAGGGCCGGGACAGGGGCACAGATACGCAGTATTTT
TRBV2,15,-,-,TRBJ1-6,CASSLDTIYNSPLHF,TGTGCCAGCAGCCTGGACACCATCTATAATTCACCCCTCCACTTT
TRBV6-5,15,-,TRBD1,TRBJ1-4,CATWTGGATNEKLFF,TGTGCCACCTGGACAGGGGGCGCAACTAATGAAAAACTGTTTTTT
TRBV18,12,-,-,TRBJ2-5,CASSAYSETQYF,TGTGCCAGCTCAGCCTACTCAGAGACCCAGTACTTC
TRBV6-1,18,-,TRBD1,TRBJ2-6,CASSDRVQGSSGANVLTF,TGTGCCAGCAGTGATCGCGTACAGGGGAGCTCTGGGGCCAACGTCCTGACTTTC
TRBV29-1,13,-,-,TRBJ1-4,CSVTRAPDEKLFF,TGCAGCGTTACCAGGGCGCCTGATGAAAAACTGTTTTTT
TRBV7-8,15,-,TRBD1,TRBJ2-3,CASSPRDSNTDTQYF,TGTGCCAGCAGCCCTCGGGACAGCAACACAGATACGCAGTATTTT
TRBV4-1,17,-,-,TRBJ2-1,CASSPKGGTTRRPRQFF,TGCGCCAGCAGCCCCAAGGGGGGGACTACCAGACGACCTCGGCAGTTCTTC
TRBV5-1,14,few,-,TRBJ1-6,CASSTGTLDSPLHF,TGCGCCAGCAGCACCGGGACACTTGATTCACCCCTCCACTTT
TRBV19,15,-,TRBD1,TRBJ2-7,CASSPRTGVAYEQYF,TGTGCCAGTAGTCCACGGACAGGGGTTGCCTACGAGCAGTACTTC
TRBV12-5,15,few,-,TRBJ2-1,CASGLGQILYNEQFF,TGTGCTAGTGGTTTGGGACAGATTCTCTACAATGAGCAGTTCTTC
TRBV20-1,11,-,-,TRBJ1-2,CSARSVSGYTF,TGCAGTGCTAGGTCCGTGAGTGGCTACACCTTC
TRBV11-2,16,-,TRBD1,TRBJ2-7,CASSRGDRGKAYEQYF,TGTGCCAGCAGCAGAGGAGACAGGGGCAAAGCCTACGAGCAGTACTTC
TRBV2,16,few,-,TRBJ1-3,CASSEATAHSGNTIYF,TGTGCCAGCAGTGAAGCGACAGCCCACTCTGGAAACACCATATATTTT
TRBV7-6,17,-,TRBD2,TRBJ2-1,CASSLEASGRAGNEQFF,TGTGCCAGCAGCTTAGAAGCTAGCGGGAGGGCGGGGAATGAGCAGTTCTTC
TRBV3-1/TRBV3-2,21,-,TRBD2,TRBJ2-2,CASSQERAGTLAGGITGELFF,TGTGCCAGCAGCCAAGAACGCGCGGGGACACTAGCGGGAGGGATCACCGGGGAGCTGTTTTTT
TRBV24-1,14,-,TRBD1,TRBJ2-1,CATSRTGVRNKQFF,TGTGCCACCAGCAGGACAGGGGTTAGAAATAAGCAGTTCTTC
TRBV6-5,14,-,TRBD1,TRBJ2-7,CASFGQGRVREQYF,TGTGCCAGCTTCGGACAGGGCAGGGTCCGCGAGCAGTACTTC
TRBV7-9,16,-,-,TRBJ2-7,CASSKTGTPNSYEQYF,TGTGCCAGCAGCAAGACCGGGACACCAAACTCCTACGAGCAGTACTTC
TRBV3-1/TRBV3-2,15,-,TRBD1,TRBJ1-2,CASSQANRGFRGYTF,TGTGCCAGCAGCCAAGCAAACAGGGGGTTCCGTGGCTACACCTTC
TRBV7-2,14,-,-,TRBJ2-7,CASSTPGQIYEQYF,TGTGCCAGCAGCACCCCGGGACAAATCTACGAGCAGTACTTC
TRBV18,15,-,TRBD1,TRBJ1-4,CASSDSGTANEKLFF,TGTGCCAGCTCTGACTCCGGGACAGCTAATGAAAAACTGTTTTTT
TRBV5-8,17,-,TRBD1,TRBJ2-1,CASSRSGGLSSYNEQFF,TGTGCCAGCAGCAGGTCAGGGGGCCTAAGCTCCTACAATGAGCAGTTCTTC
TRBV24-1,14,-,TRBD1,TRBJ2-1,CATSDPGQINEQFF,TGTGCCACCAGTGACCCGGGACAGATCAATGAGCAGTTCTTC
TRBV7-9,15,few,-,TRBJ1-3,CASSIPGISGNTIYF,TGTGCCAGCAGCATACCGGGGATCTCTGGAAACACCATATATTTT
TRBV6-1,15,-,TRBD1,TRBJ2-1,CASSEIQGALGEQFF,TGTGCCAGCAGTGAAATACAGGGGGCCCTGGGCGAGCAGTTCTTC
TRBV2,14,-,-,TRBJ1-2,CASSEIATDYGYTF,TGTGCCAGCAGTGAAATCGCGACAGACTATGGCTACACCTTC
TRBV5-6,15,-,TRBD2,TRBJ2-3,CASSFRTSGTDTQYF,TGTGCCAGCAGCTTTCGGACTAGCGGCACAGATACGCAGTATTTT
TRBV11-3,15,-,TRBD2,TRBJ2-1,CASSKQAGVRGEQFF,TGTGCCAGCAGCAAACAGGCGGGAGTTAGAGGTGAGCAGTTCTTC
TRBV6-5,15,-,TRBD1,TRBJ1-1,CASRGTGATNTEAFF,TGTGCCAGCAGGGGGACAGGGGCTACGAACACTGAAGCTTTCTTT
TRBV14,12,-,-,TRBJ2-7,CASSGTYKEQYF,TGTGCCAGCAGCGGGACTTACAAGGAGCAGTACTTC